This T cell receptor (beta chain) stems from a study of blood T cell repertoires in COVID-19. On the study more broadly: Specimens from acute and convalescent COVID-19 originated in the United States, Italy and Spain. PBMCs, B-cell-depleted T cells, or T cells provided the cDNA or gDNA that made up the material.

V was pared by 2 bases and J by 0 bases, with 6 bases between. The CDR3 extends over 14 amino acids. The germline gives CDR1 SGDLS, CDR2 YYNGEE. Original handling: The assay estimated nucleated cells by amplifying reference gene primers. The data were produced by immunoSEQ multiplex PCR, yet TCRdb's version contains in-frame clones alone and is incomplete. V, J and clone size reflect that table, while D and trimming were determined from the DNA. The sample includes approximately 170,000 clones, about 82% of them seen just once. This sequence originates from a woman older than 75 with COVID-19, enrolled during active disease. Sequenced: peripheral blood. J is TRBJ1-3 and V is TRBV9; the D is unclear. CDR3: CASSVGLSGNTIYF. CDR3 nucleotide sequence: TGTGCCAGCAGCGTTGGCCTCTCTGGAAACACCATATATTTT.